The 16 T cell receptor beta chains below all came from one sample that was sequenced in a study of blood T cell repertoires in COVID-19. The assay was immunoSEQ multiplex PCR, and TCRdb's table has in-frame clones only and misses some. The data show roughly 260,000 clones, about 91% seen once. Material for sequencing was peripheral blood. All receptors come from a person aged 18 to 29 with COVID-19, enrolled during active disease.

The rearrangement links TRBV7-9 to TRBJ2-7; D gene ambiguous. The V and J ends lost 2 bases and 6 bases respectively, with 8 bases between them. Germline CDR1 SEHNR, CDR2 FQNEAQ (reference sequence). The CDR3 consists of 12 residues. CDR3 nucleotides: TGTGCCAGCAGCTTAATGTCACTCGAGCAGTACTTC. It specifies CASSLMSLEQYF.

CDR3 amino acids: CASSQNGLRRLAFF. The CDR3 coding sequence is TGTGCCAGCAGCCAAAATGGACTAAGGAGGTTAGCTTTCTTT. The chain recombines TRBV3-1 (or the pseudogene TRBV3-2) with TRBJ1-1; D unclear. Germline V lookup: CDR1 LGHDT, CDR2 YNNKEL (reference sequence). CDR3 length: 14 residues. Between the trimmed V and J ends, which lost 2 bases and 10 bases, there was a span of 17 bases.

This clone was counted a single time. The gene calls are TRBV7-2 and TRBJ2-3, with D maybe TRBD2 (6 bases). The V and J ends lost 5 bases and 0 bases respectively, with 15 bases between them. Germline lookup yields CDR1 SGHTA and CDR2 FQGNSA. CDR3 length equals 16 residues. The DNA of the CDR3 is TGTGCCAGCAGCCCCCCGGGAGCGGATAGCACAGATACGCAGTATTTT. Protein product: CASSPPGADSTDTQYF.

The chain combines TRBV7-3 with TRBJ2-7; 9 nucleotides agree with TRBD1. The germline V gene encodes CDR1 SGHTA and CDR2 FQGTGA. Trimming at V came to 2 bases and at J to 2 bases, leaving 4 bases not matched to a gene. The CDR3 consists of 15 residues. The CDR3 nucleotides are TGTGCCAGCAGCTTAGCCGGGACAGGGCCCTACGAGCAGTACTTC. Translating gives CASSLAGTGPYEQYF.

The rearrangement uses TRBV10-3 and TRBJ2-7; 7 bases align to TRBD1. J gave up 7 bases and V 11 bases, and 17 bases lay outside the gene matches. This CDR3 spans 14 amino acids. The V gene's germline CDR1 is ENHRY and CDR2 SYGVKD. In nucleotides, the CDR3 is TGTGCCTCGAGACCCGGTGACAGGGCTGGTGAGCAGTACTTC. Encoded protein: CASRPGDRAGEQYF.

The rearrangement links TRBV11-3 to TRBJ2-6, with TRBD1 matching 8 bases. This CDR3 contains 15 residues. The junction had 3 bases not matched to a gene; V was cut back by 4 bases and J by 4 bases. Germline CDR1 SGHNT, CDR2 YENEEA. CDR3 in DNA: TGTGCCAGCAGCTACAGGGGGACCGGGGCCAACGTCCTGACTTTC. Protein: CASSYRGTGANVLTF.

This chain joins TRBV28 and TRBJ1-1; D perhaps matches TRBD1 (6 bases). The CDR3 is 14 amino acids. Trimming left V 5 bases short and J 0 bases short, with 10 bases between. The germline gives CDR1 MDHEN, CDR2 SYDVKM. In nucleotides, the CDR3 is TGTGCCAGCAGTCTCGGGACACTGAACACTGAAGCTTTCTTT. It specifies CASSLGTLNTEAFF.

The chain has TRBV20-1 and TRBJ1-6; D not certain. This CDR3 is built from 13 residues. Trimming stripped 3 bases from V and 10 bases from J, with 13 bases between. CDR1 is DFQATT, CDR2 SNEGSKA, per germline (reference sequence). The CDR3 DNA reads as TGCAGTGCTAGTCTCGGGGAGACGTCACCCCTCCACTTT. Its translation: CSASLGETSPLHF.

The chain has TRBV19 and TRBJ1-5, with 7 nucleotides matching TRBD1. Germline-derived CDR1 and CDR2 are LNHDA and SQIVND (reference sequence). V was pared by 4 bases and J by 4 bases, with 10 bases of the junction left unmatched. This CDR3 is 16 amino acids long. This chain's CDR3 is CASSKLGTETNQPQHF. The CDR3 DNA follows: TGTGCCAGTAGTAAACTAGGGACAGAGACTAATCAGCCCCAGCATTTT.

This chain joins TRBV2 and TRBJ1-3; D remains unclear. Deletions cut 1 base from V and 0 bases from J, with 4 bases between. The CDR3 contains 14 residues. In germline, CDR1 is SNHLY, CDR2 FYNNEI. The CDR3 DNA sequence: TGTGCCAGCAGTGAAGGTAACTCTGGAAACACCATATATTTT. This translates into CASSEGNSGNTIYF. Supplemented by reference TRBV2 and TRBJ1-3, the full variable domain reads EPEVTQTPSHQVTQMGQEVILRCVPISNHLYFYWYRQILGQKVEFLVSFYNNEISEKSEIFDDQFSVERPDGSNFTLKIRSTKLEDSAMYFCASSEGNSGNTIYFGEGSWLTVV.

The chain has TRBV23-1 and TRBJ2-7; TRBD2 agrees at 7 bases. TRBV23-1 is given ORF status, its function remaining uncertain. After removal of 0 bases from V and 5 bases from J, the junction contained 4 bases not matched to a gene. This CDR3 comprises 14 residues. CDR3 bases: TGCGCCAGCAGTCAATCGGGAGGGTCAAACGAGCAGTACTTC. This translates into CASSQSGGSNEQYF.

This rearrangement joins TRBV21-1 to TRBJ2-7; the D call of TRBD2 is as the table states it, not checked on the DNA. TRBV21-1 is a known pseudogene. CDR3 length: 15 amino acids. Here the CDR3 reads CASSNRDSFSYEQYF. CDR3 nucleotide sequence: TGTGCCAGCAGCAACCGGGACTCATTCTCCTACGAGCAGTACTTC.

The genes are TRBV28 and TRBJ2-3; weak D call: TRBD2 (5 bases). V dropped 8 bases and J dropped 2 bases, with 32 bases sitting between them. Germline V gene data show CDR1 as MDHEN and CDR2 as SYDVKM. This CDR3 comprises 20 residues. The CDR3 loop reads CASHWGEGRWTSPTTDTQYF. The CDR3 DNA follows: TGTGCCAGCCATTGGGGTGAGGGCAGGTGGACTTCCCCGACCACAGATACGCAGTATTTT.

The V and J genes are TRBV28 and TRBJ2-5; possibly TRBD2 for D (6 bases). This CDR3 is built from 14 residues. Trimming stripped 3 bases from V and 2 bases from J, with 10 bases between. Germline V CDR1 and CDR2: MDHEN, SYDVKM. CDR3: CASSLLAPQETQYF. For the CDR3, the DNA is TGTGCCAGCAGTTTGCTAGCGCCGCAAGAGACCCAGTACTTC.

CDR3: CASSLGLAGDYEQYF. The CDR3 bases are TGTGCCAGCAGCCTAGGGCTAGCGGGGGATTACGAGCAGTACTTC. The chain links TRBV5-6 to TRBJ2-7; 10 bases map to TRBD2. The CDR3 runs to 15 residues. Looked up from germline, CDR1 is SGHDT and CDR2 is YYEEEE. V was clipped by 4 bases and J by 4 bases; unmatched bases: 8.

The chain recombines TRBV11-2 with TRBJ2-7; D call uncertain. This CDR3 has 15 amino acids. Germline assignment: CDR1 SGHAT and CDR2 FQNNGV. Trimming pared 2 bases from V and 2 bases from J, leaving 13 bases between. The CDR3 DNA is TGTGCCAGCAGCTTACACATGGGTACTACCTACGAGCAGTACTTC. Protein sequence: CASSLHMGTTYEQYF.